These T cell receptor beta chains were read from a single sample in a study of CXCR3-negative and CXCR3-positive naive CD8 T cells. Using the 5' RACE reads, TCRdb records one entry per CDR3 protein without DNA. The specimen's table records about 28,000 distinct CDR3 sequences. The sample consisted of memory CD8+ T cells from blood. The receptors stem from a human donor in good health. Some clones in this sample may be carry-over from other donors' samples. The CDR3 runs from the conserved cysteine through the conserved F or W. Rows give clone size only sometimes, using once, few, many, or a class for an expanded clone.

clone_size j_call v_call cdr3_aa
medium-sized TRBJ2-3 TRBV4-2 CASSHLMEPSSTDTQYF
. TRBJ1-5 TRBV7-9 CASSIQGSNQPQHF
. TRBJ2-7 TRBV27 CASSGQGSSYEQYF
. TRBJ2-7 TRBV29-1 CSVEVAGRGDEQYF
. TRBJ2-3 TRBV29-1 CSGKVSYTDTQYF
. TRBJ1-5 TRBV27 CASSRLYSNQPQHF
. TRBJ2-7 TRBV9 CASSGGWDSVSYEQYF
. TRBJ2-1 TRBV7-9 CASSLVSDSNEQFF
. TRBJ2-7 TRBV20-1 CSARDGNDRDRFTYEQYF
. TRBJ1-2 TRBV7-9 CASSSDTVWTF
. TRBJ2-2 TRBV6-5 CASTQDTGELFF
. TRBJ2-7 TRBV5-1 CASSLVADEQYF
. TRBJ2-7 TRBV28 CASIKDYEQYF
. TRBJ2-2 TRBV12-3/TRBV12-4 CASMDRESGELFF
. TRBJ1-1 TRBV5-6 CASSPGRNEAFF
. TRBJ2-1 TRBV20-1 CSARDPGTEPYNEQFF
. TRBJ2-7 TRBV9 CASRSGGESGEQYF
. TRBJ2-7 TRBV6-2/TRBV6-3 CASSPGSGHEQYF
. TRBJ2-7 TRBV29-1 CSVYKGSVYEQYF
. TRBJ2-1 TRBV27 CAAGLAGGNEQFF
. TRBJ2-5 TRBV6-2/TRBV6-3 CASSPLPHGQGGQETQYF
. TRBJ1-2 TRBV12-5 CASGRGQGNGYTF
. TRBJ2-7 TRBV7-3 CASSDGGGVDEQYF
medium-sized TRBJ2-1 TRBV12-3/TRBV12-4 CASSFWQSNEQFF
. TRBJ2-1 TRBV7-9 CASSPTGGIGNEQFF
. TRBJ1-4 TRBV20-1 CSAPRGANEKLFF
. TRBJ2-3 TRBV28 CASRELRRSTDTQYF